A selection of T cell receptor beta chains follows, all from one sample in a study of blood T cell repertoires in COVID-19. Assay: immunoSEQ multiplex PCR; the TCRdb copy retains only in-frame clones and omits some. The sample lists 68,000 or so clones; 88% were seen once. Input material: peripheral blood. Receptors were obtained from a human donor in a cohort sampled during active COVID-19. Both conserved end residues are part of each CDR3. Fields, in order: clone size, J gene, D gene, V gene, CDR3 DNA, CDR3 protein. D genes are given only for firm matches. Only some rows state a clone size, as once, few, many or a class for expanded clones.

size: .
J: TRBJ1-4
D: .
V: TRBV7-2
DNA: TGTGCCAGCAGCTATACAGGTGGGGAAAAACTGTTTTTT
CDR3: CASSYTGGEKLFF

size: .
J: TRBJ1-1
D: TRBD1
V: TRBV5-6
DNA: TGTGCCAGCAGACGGACAGGGCACAACACTGAAGCTTTCTTT
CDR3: CASRRTGHNTEAFF

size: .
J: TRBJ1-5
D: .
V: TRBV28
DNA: TGTGCCAGCAGTCCACGGGCAGGGAATCAGCCCCAGCATTTT
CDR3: CASSPRAGNQPQHF

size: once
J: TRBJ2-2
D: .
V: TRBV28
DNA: TGTGCCAGCAGTACAGGGTCCGGGGAGCTGTTTTTT
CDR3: CASSTGSGELFF

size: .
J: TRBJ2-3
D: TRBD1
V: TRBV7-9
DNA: TGTGCCAGCAGCTTTGACAGGGAGACAGATACGCAGTATTTT
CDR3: CASSFDRETDTQYF

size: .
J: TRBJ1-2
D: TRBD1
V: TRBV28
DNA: TGTGCCAGCAGCCGACAGGGGGCCGAAAAGGGCTACACCTTC
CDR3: CASSRQGAEKGYTF

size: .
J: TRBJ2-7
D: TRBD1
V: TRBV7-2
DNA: TGTGCCAGCAGCTTCGGACAGGTCTCCTACGAGCAGTACTTC
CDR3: CASSFGQVSYEQYF

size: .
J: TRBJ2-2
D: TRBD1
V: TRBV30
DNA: TGTGCCTGGAGTGGACAGGGGACCGGGGAGCTGTTTTTT
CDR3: CAWSGQGTGELFF

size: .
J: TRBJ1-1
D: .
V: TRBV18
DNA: TGTGCCAGCTCACCGGAACAGCTTCGCACTGAAGCTTTCTTT
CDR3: CASSPEQLRTEAFF

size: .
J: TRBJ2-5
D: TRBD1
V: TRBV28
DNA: TGTGCCAGCAGTTTACCGCCGGGACAGGGTTATGGGATAGGGGAGACCCAGTACTTC
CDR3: CASSLPPGQGYGIGETQYF

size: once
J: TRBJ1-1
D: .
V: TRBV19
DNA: TGTGCCAGTAGTATAACAGCAGGGTTTGGTTCTACCGGAGCTTTCTTT
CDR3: CASSITAGFGSTGAFF

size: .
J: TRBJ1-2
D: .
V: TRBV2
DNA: TGTGCCAGCAGTGTACAGGGCTATGGCTACACCTTC
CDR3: CASSVQGYGYTF

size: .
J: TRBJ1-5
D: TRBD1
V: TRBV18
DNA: TGTGCCAGCTCCTCGGACAGGGGGCAAAGTCAGCCCCAGCATTTT
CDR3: CASSSDRGQSQPQHF

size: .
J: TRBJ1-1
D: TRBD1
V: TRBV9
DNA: TGTGCCAGCAGCGCTCCCCCTAAGGGACAGGGGCCGACGTACACTGAAGCTTTCTTT
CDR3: CASSAPPKGQGPTYTEAFF

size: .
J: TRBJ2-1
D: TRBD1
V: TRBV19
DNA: TGTGCCAGTATTGCCGAGACAGGGGATGGGGATGAGCAGTTCTTC
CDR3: CASIAETGDGDEQFF

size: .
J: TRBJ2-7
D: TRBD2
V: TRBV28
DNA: TGTGCCAGCAGTTTAAATGCGGCGGGGGGAGACGAGCAGTACTTC
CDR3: CASSLNAAGGDEQYF

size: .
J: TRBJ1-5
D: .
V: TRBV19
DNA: TGTGCCAGTAGTCCTCGGACGGGGTATAGCAATCAGCCCCAGCATTTT
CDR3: CASSPRTGYSNQPQHF

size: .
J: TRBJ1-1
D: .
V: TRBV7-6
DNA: TGTGCCAGCAGTTCGGACTCTAACACTGAAGCTTTCTTT
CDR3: CASSSDSNTEAFF

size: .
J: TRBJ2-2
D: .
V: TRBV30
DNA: TGTGCCTGGAGCATTGGGGCTGGGACCGGGGAGCTGTTTTTT
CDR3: CAWSIGAGTGELFF

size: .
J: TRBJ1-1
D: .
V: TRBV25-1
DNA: TGTGCCAGCAGTCCCCCTTTGAGGACTGAAGCTTTCTTT
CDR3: CASSPPLRTEAFF

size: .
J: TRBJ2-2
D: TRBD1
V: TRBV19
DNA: TGTGCCAGTAGTCTACAGGGGGAGAACACCGGGGAGCTGTTTTTT
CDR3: CASSLQGENTGELFF

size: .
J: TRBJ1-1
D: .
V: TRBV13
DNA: TGTGCCAGCAGCTTAAGAGTCGGGAAAGCTTTCTTT
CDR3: CASSLRVGKAFF

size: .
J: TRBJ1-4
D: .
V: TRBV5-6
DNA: TGTGCCAGCAGCTTGGAAAAGGGGTCCACTAATGAAAAACTGTTTTTT
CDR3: CASSLEKGSTNEKLFF

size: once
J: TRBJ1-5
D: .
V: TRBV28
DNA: TGTGCCAGCAGAGCTATCGGGGGTAGCAATCAGCCCCAGCATTTT
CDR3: CASRAIGGSNQPQHF

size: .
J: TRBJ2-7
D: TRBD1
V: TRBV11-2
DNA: TGTGCCAGCAGCTTAGCGGAGTCAGGGGGAAAGTCCTACGAGCAGTACTTC
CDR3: CASSLAESGGKSYEQYF

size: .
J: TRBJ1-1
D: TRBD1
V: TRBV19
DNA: TGTGCCAGTAGTGGAGGACAGGCCACTGAAGCTTTCTTT
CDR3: CASSGGQATEAFF

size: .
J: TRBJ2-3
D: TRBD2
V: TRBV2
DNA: TGTGCCAGCAGTTTTCCGAGGGGAGGGTCTAGCACAGATACGCAGTATTTT
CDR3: CASSFPRGGSSTDTQYF

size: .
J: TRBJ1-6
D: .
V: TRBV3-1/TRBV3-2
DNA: TGTGCCAGCAGCCAAGATCGGGGTATCGGTTCACCCCTCCACTTT
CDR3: CASSQDRGIGSPLHF